This T cell receptor (beta chain) is drawn from a study of OX40 agonist ivuxolimab in advanced cancers. CDR3 size: 15 residues. Germline V gene sequence: CDR1 SGHDT, CDR2 YYEEEE. Trimming removed 1 base at V and 3 bases at J, with 11 bases between. Some clones are missing from TCRdb's copy, which holds only in-frame ones; the method was immunoSEQ multiplex PCR. Of tens of thousands of clones listed, around 83% were seen once; the top ten hold 1.4%. The sample was CD4+ or CD8+ T cells sorted from blood, taken in a trial of the OX40 agonist ivuxolimab. The rearrangement uses TRBV5-6 and TRBJ1-5; D unresolved. The sequence was obtained from an adult with an advanced solid tumor such as melanoma, head and neck, liver or kidney cancer. CDR3 sequence reads: CASSLFRLVNQPQHF. The CDR3 DNA sequence: TGTGCCAGCAGCTTGTTCAGACTGGTCAATCAGCCCCAGCATTTT.